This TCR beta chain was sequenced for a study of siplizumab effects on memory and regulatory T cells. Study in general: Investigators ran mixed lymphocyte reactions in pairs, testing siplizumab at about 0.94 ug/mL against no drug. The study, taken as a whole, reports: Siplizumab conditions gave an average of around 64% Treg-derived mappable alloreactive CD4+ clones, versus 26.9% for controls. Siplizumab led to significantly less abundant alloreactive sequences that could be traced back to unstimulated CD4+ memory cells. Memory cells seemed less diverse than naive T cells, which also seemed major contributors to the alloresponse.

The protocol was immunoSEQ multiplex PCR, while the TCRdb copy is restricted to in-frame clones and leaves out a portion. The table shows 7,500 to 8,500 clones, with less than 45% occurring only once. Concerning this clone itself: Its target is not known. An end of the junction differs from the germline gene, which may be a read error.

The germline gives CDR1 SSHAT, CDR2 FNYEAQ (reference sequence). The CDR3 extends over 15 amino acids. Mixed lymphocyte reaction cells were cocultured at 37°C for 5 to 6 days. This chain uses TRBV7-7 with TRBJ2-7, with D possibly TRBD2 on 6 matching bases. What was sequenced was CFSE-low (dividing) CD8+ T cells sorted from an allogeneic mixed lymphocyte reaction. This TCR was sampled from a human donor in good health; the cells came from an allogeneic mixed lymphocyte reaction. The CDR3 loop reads CASSLAAGSTYEQYF. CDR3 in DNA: TGTGCTAGCAGCTTAGCGGCAGGGTCTACCTACGAGCAGTACTTC.